The 14 T cell receptor beta chains below were found in one sample sequenced in a study of long-term antiretroviral therapy in people with HIV (dated by TCRdb to 2022 to 2024). Sequencing of the TRB variable region was done with the immunoSEQ hsTCRB v3.0 assay at survey level resolution. In its TCRdb copy, this immuneACCESS table keeps in-frame sequences only and misses some clones. Where compared with another copy, unresolved V genes explain less than half of these, and the others have no known cause. Across this sample there are fewer than 40,000 clones, with around 85% seen only once. The leading ten clones occupy more than 4% of the sample. The input for sequencing was unsorted PBMCs, taken 1.2 years after starting antiretroviral therapy. Source of these receptors: a woman between 45 and 65 years old with HIV.

In this sample, this clone turned up a few times. The chain has TRBV4-2 and TRBJ1-5; no firm D call. CDR1 is LGHNA and CDR2 is YNFKEQ in the germline V gene. The CDR3 is 15 amino acids. The ends were cut back, 3 bases at V and 0 bases at J, with 9 bases in the middle. CDR3 loop: CASSQLEDSNQPQHF. In DNA form, the CDR3 reads TGTGCCAGCAGCCAGTTAGAAGATAGCAATCAGCCCCAGCATTTT.

The chain couples TRBV4-1 to TRBJ2-3; TRBD2 aligns across 8 bases. This CDR3 comprises 14 residues. V lost 2 bases and J lost 6; bases outside the gene matches: 4. The V gene's germline CDR1 is MGHRA and CDR2 YSYEKL. CDR3 sequence (DNA): TGCGCCAGCAGCCAACGGGGGGGGTCGGATACGCAGTATTTT. Its protein product is CASSQRGGSDTQYF.

This clone is a singleton in its sample. The chain employs TRBV6-5 and TRBJ1-2; TRBD1 agrees at 8 bases. Germline V gives CDR1 MNHEY, CDR2 SVGAGI. V dropped 6 bases and J dropped 4; count of bases not matched to a gene: 7. CDR3 length: 14 residues. The CDR3 protein is CASRKMTGAYGYTF. CDR3 nucleotides: TGTGCCAGCAGGAAAATGACAGGGGCCTATGGCTACACCTTC.

The J gene is TRBJ2-2, the V gene TRBV7-6; weak D call: TRBD2 (5 bases). In germline, CDR1 is SGHVS, CDR2 FNYEAQ. Between the trimmed V and J ends, which lost 1 base and 5 bases, there was a span of 11 bases. CDR3 length equals 15 residues. CDR3 coding DNA: TGTGCCAGCAGCTTAGACCCGGGGAGAACCGGGGAGCTGTTTTTT. This sequence encodes CASSLDPGRTGELFF.

V gene TRBV5-8 combines with J gene TRBJ1-5, with a tentative D call TRBD1 (5 bases). CDR1 and CDR2 from the germline V gene are SGHTS and YDEGEE. The CDR3 sequence is 14 residues long. Trimming shortened V by 4 bases and J by 1 base, and 9 bases separated the two germline ends. This CDR3 reads CASSLRDSNQPQHF. CDR3 DNA sequence: TGTGCCAGCAGCCTGAGGGACAGCAATCAGCCCCAGCATTTT.

The chain is built from TRBV19 and TRBJ1-5, with TRBD1 identical over 10 bases. Germline-derived CDR1 and CDR2 are LNHDA and SQIVND (reference sequence). The CDR3 runs 17 residues. Unmatched junction bases numbered 9, after V lost 5 bases and J lost 2 bases. CDR3 nucleotide sequence: TGTGCCAGTAGTCCCGGGACAGGGGCTCAGGGCAATCAGCCCCAGCATTTT. Its protein product is CASSPGTGAQGNQPQHF.

This chain links TRBV5-6 with TRBJ1-6; unclear D gene. Between the trimmed V and J ends, which lost 4 bases and 0 bases, there was a span of 11 bases. Germline V lookup: CDR1 SGHDT, CDR2 YYEEEE. This CDR3 comprises 16 residues. CDR3 in amino acids: CASSRGGSSYNSPLHF. CDR3 nucleotide sequence: TGTGCCAGCAGCCGAGGAGGAAGCTCCTATAATTCACCCCTCCACTTT.

CDR3 sequence (DNA): TGTGCCAGCAGTGACCCAGGGACTCAAGAGCAGTTCTTC. Encoded protein: CASSDPGTQEQFF. This chain joins TRBV6-4 and TRBJ2-1; TRBD2 might be the D (6 bases). The CDR3 has 13 residues. Germline assignment: CDR1 MRHNA and CDR2 SNTAGT. Trimming shortened V by 2 bases and J by 10 bases, and 12 bases separated the two germline ends.

In nucleotides, the CDR3 is TGTGCCAGCAGCCTGTCCGGGACTAGCGGGATTCAAGAGACCCAGTACTTC. It translates to CASSLSGTSGIQETQYF. The chain employs TRBV7-3 and TRBJ2-5; 13 bases fit TRBD2. The J segment lost 2 bases and the V segment lost 5 bases, leaving 8 bases of the junction unmatched. The germline gives CDR1 SGHTA, CDR2 FQGTGA. CDR3 length: 17 residues. The full variable domain, its missing parts supplied by reference TRBV7-3 and TRBJ2-5, is GAGVSQTPSNKVTEKGKYVELRCDPISGHTALYWYRQSLGQGPEFLIYFQGTGAADDSGLPNDRFFAVRPEGSVSTLKIQRTERGDSAVYLCASSLSGTSGIQETQYFGPGTRLLVL.

The chain carries TRBV10-1 and TRBJ2-7; no reliable D call. With 4 bases removed from V and 3 bases from J, the gap between germline ends came to 10 bases. Per the germline V gene, CDR1 is WNHNN and CDR2 is SYGVQD (reference sequence). The CDR3 runs 13 residues. In DNA form, the CDR3 reads TGCGCCAGCAGTGCTGGGTCCGACTACGAGCAGTACTTC. Amino acids: CASSAGSDYEQYF.

The chain links TRBV5-6 to TRBJ2-3; D gene uncertain. The CDR3 is made up of 15 amino acids. Looked up from germline, CDR1 is SGHDT and CDR2 is YYEEEE. Trimming removed 2 bases from V and 3 bases from J, with 13 bases in between. CDR3 amino acids: CASSLVYFGTDTQYF. The DNA of the CDR3 is TGTGCCAGCAGCTTAGTTTACTTCGGGACAGATACGCAGTATTTT.

The V and J genes are TRBV19 and TRBJ2-2; D is possibly TRBD1 or TRBD2 (5 bases each). V lost 2 bases to trimming and J lost 0 bases, with 16 bases between them. Germline-derived CDR1 and CDR2 are LNHDA and SQIVND (reference sequence). CDR3 size: 18 residues. This CDR3 reads CASSINFVVGPNTGELFF. For the CDR3, the DNA is TGTGCCAGTAGTATAAATTTTGTGGTGGGACCGAACACCGGGGAGCTGTTTTTT.

The rearrangement joins TRBV15 to TRBJ1-6; D is uncertain. Germline-derived CDR1 and CDR2 are LNHNV and YYDKDF (reference sequence). V lost 1 base and J 8 bases, leaving 12 bases between the germline ends. This CDR3 is 15 amino acids long. Here the CDR3 DNA reads TGTGCCACCAGCAGAGGCGGGCCCGGAGATTCACCCCTCCACTTT. Its translation is CATSRGGPGDSPLHF.

The chain combines TRBV5-4 with TRBJ1-2, with TRBD1 identical over 7 bases. In germline, CDR1 is SGHNT, CDR2 YYREEE (reference sequence). The CDR3 is 16 amino acids. Trimming at V came to 4 bases and at J to 2 bases, leaving 11 bases not matched to a gene. CDR3: CASSGIRQGVNYGYTF. DNA for the CDR3: TGTGCCAGCAGCGGAATTCGACAGGGAGTCAACTATGGCTACACCTTC.